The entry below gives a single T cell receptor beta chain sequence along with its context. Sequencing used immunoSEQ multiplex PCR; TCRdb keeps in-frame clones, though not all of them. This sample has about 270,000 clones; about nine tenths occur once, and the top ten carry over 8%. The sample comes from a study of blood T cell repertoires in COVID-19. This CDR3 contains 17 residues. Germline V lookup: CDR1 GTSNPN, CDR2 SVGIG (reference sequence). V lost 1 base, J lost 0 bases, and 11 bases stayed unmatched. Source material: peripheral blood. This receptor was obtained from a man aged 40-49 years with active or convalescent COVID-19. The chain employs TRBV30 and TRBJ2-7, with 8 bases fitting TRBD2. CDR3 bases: TGTGCCTGGAGTGGTGATTGGAGCGGGAGTAACTCCTACGAGCAGTACTTC. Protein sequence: CAWSGDWSGSNSYEQYF.